Below, 6 T cell receptor beta chains from the same sample are listed, as sequenced in a study of shared clonotypes between healthy human individuals (dated by TCRdb to 2020 to 2022). The method behind the library was the immunoSEQ multiplex PCR assay. Not all clones reach the TCRdb copy of this immuneACCESS table, which keeps in-frame sequences only. Checked studies attribute under half of the gap to unresolved V genes and leave the rest unexplained. The sample has millions of clones on record, over 90% of them singletons. 0.3% to 0.4% of the sample is taken by the ten largest. The sample comprised naive CD4+ T cells from PBMCs. What the cell subset or site label conveys for this sample: CD45RA+ positively selected. Receptors originate from a man in his late teens or twenties in good health. Some clones in this sample may be carry-over from other donors' samples.

CDR3 in amino acids: CASSLMAFENEQFF. For the CDR3, the DNA is TGCGCCAGCAGCTTGATGGCATTCGAGAATGAGCAGTTCTTC. V gene TRBV5-1 combines with J gene TRBJ2-1; no clear D. V lost 1 base to trimming and J lost 7 bases, with 12 bases between them. This CDR3 has 14 amino acids. Per germline, CDR1 SGHRS and CDR2 YFSETQ.

This chain joins TRBV21-1 and TRBJ2-2. TRBV21-1 is noted as a pseudogene. The CDR3 runs 17 residues. Here the CDR3 reads CASINPRTDSNTGELFF. The CDR3 coding sequence is TGTGCCAGCATCAACCCCCGGACCGATTCGAACACCGGGGAGCTGTTTTTT.

The CDR3 spells CASSLTIDRRATDTQYF. CDR3 nucleotides: TGCGCCAGCAGCTTGACAATTGACAGGAGGGCCACAGATACGCAGTATTTT. J is TRBJ2-3 and V is TRBV5-1; tentatively, D is TRBD1 or TRBD2 (6 bases each). The germline V gene has CDR1 SGHRS and CDR2 YFSETQ. This CDR3 spans 17 amino acids. Between the trimmed V and J ends, which lost 1 base and 2 bases, there was a span of 17 bases.

This sequence joins TRBV12-5 and TRBJ2-1; the match to TRBD2 covers 11 bases. V shed 0 bases, J shed 0 bases, and the junction held 7 bases outside the gene matches. Germline V CDR1 and CDR2: LGHNT, FRNRAP. This CDR3 contains 19 residues. DNA for the CDR3: TGTGCTAGTGGTTTGGTACTAGCGGGAGCCGGTCGCTCCTACAATGAGCAGTTCTTC. Protein: CASGLVLAGAGRSYNEQFF.

The V call is TRBV18, the J call TRBJ2-7; D may be TRBD1 (6 bases). The V gene's germline CDR1 is KGHSH and CDR2 LQKENI. The CDR3 extends over 15 amino acids. V was cut by 4 bases and J by 3 bases, with 16 bases left in between. The CDR3: CASSQNRATRYEQYF. In DNA form, the CDR3 reads TGTGCCAGCTCACAGAACAGGGCAACCCGCTACGAGCAGTACTTC.

This clone has just one count. The chain combines TRBV5-4 with TRBJ2-7, with 7 bases aligning to TRBD1. Trimming removed 3 bases from V and 3 bases from J; junction bases left unmatched: 3. From germline, CDR1 is SGHNT and CDR2 YYREEE (reference sequence). The CDR3 length is 13 residues. The CDR3 DNA reads TGTGCCAGCAGCTGGGACAGTTTCTACGAGCAGTACTTC. This translates into CASSWDSFYEQYF. Complete variable domain (other parts from reference TRBV5-4 and TRBJ2-7): ETGVTQSPTHLIKTRGQQVTLRCSSQSGHNTVSWYQQALGQGPQFIFQYYREEENGRGNFPPRFSGLQFPNYSSELNVNALELDDSALYLCASSWDSFYEQYFGPGTRLTVT.